This entry is about one TCR beta chain. Its antigen is not yet known. Base qualities are not provided; no much larger clone lies one nucleotide away. This sample stems from a study of T cells in narcolepsy (dated by TCRdb to the late 2010s). Looking at the study overall: Patients with narcolepsy type 1 or type 2 (NT1, NT2) and healthy control donors were enrolled in the study. The study sought autoreactive T cells targeting hypocretin neuron self-antigens (hypocretin, TRIB2) in narcolepsy patients, using TCR Vbeta sequencing to track clonotypes in blood and CSF. What the study reported, not specific to this receptor: Some blood memory CD4+ repertoires from patients and controls contained no sequences matching autoreactive T cell clones. Plots comparing CSF and blood CD4+ T cell clonotypes from the same patient highlighted HCRT-specific and TRIB2-specific autoreactive clonotypes. According to the report, autoreactive clonotypes were detected serially in the blood of the same patients and of different patients, but not in healthy controls. Numbers of sequenced blood memory CD4+ clonotypes were comparable, averaging about 40,000 in patients and more than 30,000 in controls.

CDR1 and CDR2, looked up from the germline V gene, are SGHTS and YDEGEE. The V end loses 4 bases and the J end loses 0 bases, and a stretch of 11 bases separates them. CDR3 length: 15 amino acids, cysteine to phenylalanine. This entry keeps only the CDR3 DNA: 45 bases, framed from base 1. Libraries were made using the immunoSEQ multiplex PCR assay. Drawn from immuneACCESS, this table holds only the in-frame rearrangements with V and J called that TCRdb kept. Clones are partly lost; checked studies trace under half to an unresolved V gene and leave the rest unexplained. The sample table lists about 30,000 clones, around four fifths of them with a count of one. Of the sample, less than 3% is held by the ten largest clones. Memory CD4+ T cells were sorted ex vivo from peripheral blood of narcolepsy patients and healthy controls for TCR Vbeta sequencing.

This clonotype was obtained from a human donor with narcolepsy. The sequenced sample consisted of CD45RA- memory CD4+ T cells from PBMCs. What the cell subset or site label conveys for this sample: memory T cells sorted ex vivo from peripheral blood. The V and J genes are TRBV5-8 and TRBJ1-5; 5 matching bases give a weak D call of TRBD1. The nucleotides read TGTGCCAGCAGCAGGGAGGGGTATAGCAATCAGCCCCAGCATTTT. This gives the protein CASSREGYSNQPQHF.